The 4 T cell receptor beta chains in this list originate from one sample, sequenced in a study of T cell clonality in common variable immunodeficiency. Study-wide points: Reportedly, TCR beta sequences from common variable immunodeficiency showed fewer deletions and N-nucleotide insertions.

Measured with immunoSEQ multiplex PCR; TCRdb has only the in-frame clones, and not every one. The sample has about 26,000 clones, none seen only once. For these receptors, no antigen is known. The sequencing input was peripheral blood mononuclear cells. All receptors derive from a human donor with common variable immunodeficiency.

On this clone itself: The observed sequence ends 3 residues before the CDR3 terminus, with the missing tail filled in from the germline J gene. The chain is built from TRBV19 and TRBJ1-3; D gene ambiguous. Germline V CDR1 and CDR2: LNHDA, SQIVND (reference sequence). The CDR3 extends over 15 amino acids. The V and J ends lost 5 bases and 5 bases respectively, with 16 bases between them. This CDR3 reads CASSLAGGGRNTIYF. The CDR3 bases that were read are TGTGCCAGTAGTTTGGCGGGAGGAGGAAGAAACACC.

In its sample, this clone was seen many times. The read finishes 3 residues shy of the CDR3 end, and the germline J gene is used to complete it. This sequence joins TRBV19 and TRBJ2-1, with D perhaps given as TRBD1 or TRBD2 (6 bases each). The CDR3 extends over 18 amino acids. The ends were cut back, 1 base at V and 6 bases at J, with 22 bases in the middle. From germline, CDR1 is LNHDA and CDR2 SQIVND (reference sequence). This CDR3 reads CASSIALWWTEEGNEQFF. The CDR3 bases that were read are TGTGCCAGTAGTATAGCTCTTTGGTGGACAGAGGAGGGCAATGAG.

The table lists this clone with many counts. Read sequence stops 3 residues before the CDR3 end, and the germline J gene provides the missing end. The chain has TRBV18 and TRBJ2-1; D might be TRBD2 (5 bases). The CDR3 totals 12 residues. Germline CDR1 reads KGHSH; CDR2 reads LQKENI. The ends were cut back, 3 bases at V and 8 bases at J, with 8 bases in the middle. Partial CDR3 DNA: TGTGCCAGCTCACCCTTTAGCGATGAG. Its translation is CASSPFSDE. From start to end, the CDR3 is CASSPFSDEQFF.

Ten or more counts support this clone. The sequence runs out 3 residues before the end of the CDR3; the remainder is reconstructed from the germline J gene. V gene TRBV4-2 combines with J gene TRBJ2-5; 11 bases are shared with TRBD2. The CDR3 contains 20 residues. Germline V gives CDR1 LGHNA, CDR2 YNFKEQ. V shed 4 bases, J shed 0 bases, and the junction held 16 bases outside the gene matches. The DNA read from the CDR3 is TGTGCCAGCAGCCCTCCCCCTACTAGCGGGGGAATGGAGTACCAAGAGACC. Its translation is CASSPPPTSGGMEYQET. The CDR3, in full, reads CASSPPPTSGGMEYQETQYF.